The T cell receptor beta chain described here comes from a study of T cells in Graves' hyperthyroidism and ophthalmopathy. Study-level background: It was at initial diagnosis, before any treatment, that peripheral blood was collected.

TCR beta CDR3 region amplification was performed from RNA transcripts. HTBI primers drove first-round RT-PCR of the TCR CDR3. TCRdb re-called the multiplex PCR reads with MiXCR, one entry per CDR3 protein. The table has about 160,000 distinct CDR3 sequences, about 9% seen once; the top ten hold roughly 23%. V was shortened by 1 base and J by 2 bases, with 12 bases between the two germline ends. The CDR3 sequence is 16 residues long. The germline gives CDR1 MNHNS, CDR2 SASEGT. This clonotype was counted at least ten times. This chain connects TRBV6-1 to TRBJ1-5; perhaps TRBD1 as D (5 bases). This TCR was recovered from a woman aged 18-30 years with Graves' hyperthyroidism that later progressed to Graves' ophthalmopathy. The sequenced sample consisted of blood. Written as DNA, the CDR3 is TGTGCCAGCAGTGAAGACGGGGGAACTGGCAATCAGCCCCAGCATTTT. As protein: CASSEDGGTGNQPQHF.